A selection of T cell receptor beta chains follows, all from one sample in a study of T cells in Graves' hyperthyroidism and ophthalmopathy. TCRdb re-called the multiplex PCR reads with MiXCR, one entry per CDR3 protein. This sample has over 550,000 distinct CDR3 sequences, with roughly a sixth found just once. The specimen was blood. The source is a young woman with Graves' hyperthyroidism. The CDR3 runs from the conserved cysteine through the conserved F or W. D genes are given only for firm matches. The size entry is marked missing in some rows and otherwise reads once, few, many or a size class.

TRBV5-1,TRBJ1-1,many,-,CASSSRTGLTEAFF,TGCGCCAGCAGCTCAAGAACAGGGTTAACTGAAGCTTTCTTT
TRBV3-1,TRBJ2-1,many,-,CASSLAALASSYNEQFF,TGTGCCAGCAGCCTGGCGGCCTTAGCGAGCTCCTACAATGAGCAGTTCTTC
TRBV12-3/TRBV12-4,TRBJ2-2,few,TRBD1,CASSLARWTGPTGELFF,TGTGCCAGCAGTTTAGCGCGTTGGACAGGGCCCACCGGGGAGCTGTTTTTT
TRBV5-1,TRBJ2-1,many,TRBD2,CASSSSAGGWNEQFF,TGCGCCAGCAGCTCGTCTGCGGGAGGATGGAATGAGCAGTTCTTC
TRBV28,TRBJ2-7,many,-,CASSWMAANRPSYEQYF,TGTGCCAGCAGTTGGATGGCCGCAAACAGGCCCTCCTACGAGCAGTACTTC
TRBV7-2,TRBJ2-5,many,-,CASSLDTSWTQYF,TGTGCCAGCAGCTTAGACACTTCATGGACCCAGTACTTC
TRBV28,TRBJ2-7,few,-,CASLRAAPPYEQYF,TGTGCCAGCCTCCGGGCCGCCCCTCCCTACGAGCAGTACTTC
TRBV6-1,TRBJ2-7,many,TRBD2,CASSQTRTGTRAEQYF,TGTGCCAGCAGTCAAACGAGGACCGGGACTAGAGCCGAGCAGTACTTC
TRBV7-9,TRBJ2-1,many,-,CASSLDEGGNEQFF,TGTGCCAGCAGCCTAGATGAGGGGGGCAATGAGCAGTTCTTC
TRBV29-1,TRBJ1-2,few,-,CSVEVVYGYTF,TGCAGCGTTGAAGTCGTCTATGGCTACACCTTC
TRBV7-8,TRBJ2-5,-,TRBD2,CASSFGLAGDSFQETQYF,TGTGCCAGCAGCTTTGGACTAGCGGGGGACTCCTTTCAAGAGACCCAGTACTTC
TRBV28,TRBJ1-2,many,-,CASSLLASGTNYGYTF,TGTGCCAGCAGTTTACTAGCATCGGGGACTAACTATGGCTACACCTTC
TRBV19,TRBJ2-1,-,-,CASSHRDTLNEQFF,TGTGCCAGTAGCCACCGGGACACCCTCAATGAGCAGTTCTTC
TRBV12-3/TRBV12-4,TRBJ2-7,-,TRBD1,CASSPLDRGSSYEQYF,TGTGCCAGCTCACCCCTGGACAGGGGAAGCTCCTACGAGCAGTACTTC
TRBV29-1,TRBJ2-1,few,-,CSVEDPFRGGAYNEQFF,TGCAGCGTTGAAGACCCTTTTAGGGGGGGGGCATATAATGAGCAGTTCTTC
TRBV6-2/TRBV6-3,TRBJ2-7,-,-,CASSYSMGTDYEQYF,TGTGCCAGCAGTTACTCTATGGGGACGGATTACGAGCAGTACTTC
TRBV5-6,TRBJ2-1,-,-,CASSGGLGSVDEQFF,TGTGCCAGCAGCGGCGGACTGGGGTCGGTGGATGAGCAGTTCTTC
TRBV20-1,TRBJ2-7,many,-,CSARPGTLYEQYF,TGCAGTGCTAGACCTGGCACCCTCTACGAGCAGTACTTC
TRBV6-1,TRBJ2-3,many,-,CASSEAAYSTDTQYF,TGTGCCAGCAGTGAAGCGGCCTATAGCACAGATACGCAGTATTTT
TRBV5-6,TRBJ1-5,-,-,CASSLGWADSNQPQHF,TGTGCCAGCAGCTTGGGGTGGGCAGATAGCAATCAGCCCCAGCATTTT
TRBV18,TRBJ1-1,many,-,CASSPLYRADTEAFF,TGTGCCAGCTCACCACTCTACAGGGCCGACACTGAAGCTTTCTTT
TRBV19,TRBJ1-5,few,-,CASRSGDYSNQPQHF,TGTGCCAGCCGAAGTGGAGATTATAGCAATCAGCCCCAGCATTTT
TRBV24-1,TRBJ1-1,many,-,CATSESASARAFF,TGTGCCACCAGTGAGTCTGCCTCAGCCCGGGCTTTCTTT
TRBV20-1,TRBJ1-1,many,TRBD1,CSARTGMNTEAFF,TGCAGCGCGCGGACAGGGATGAACACTGAAGCTTTCTTT
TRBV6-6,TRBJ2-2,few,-,CASSYSGGLGSGELFF,TGTGCCAGCAGTTACTCGGGCGGACTTGGATCCGGGGAGCTGTTTTTT
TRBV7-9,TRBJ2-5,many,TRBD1,CASSLVWTGETQYF,TGTGCCAGCAGCTTGGTTTGGACAGGGGAGACCCAGTACTTC
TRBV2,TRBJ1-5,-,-,CASSSPPYQPQHF,TGTGCCAGCAGCTCGCCTCCCTATCAGCCCCAGCATTTT
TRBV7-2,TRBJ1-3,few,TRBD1,CASSWGQGVVNTIYF,TGTGCCAGCAGCTGGGGACAGGGGGTCGTAAACACCATATATTTT
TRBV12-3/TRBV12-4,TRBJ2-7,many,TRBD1,CASSPGRTGPSYEQYF,TGTGCCAGCAGTCCGGGTCGGACAGGGCCCTCCTACGAGCAGTACTTC
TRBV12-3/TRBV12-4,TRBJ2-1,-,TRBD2,CASSLTSGGPNNEQFF,TGTGCCAGCAGTTTAACTAGCGGGGGCCCTAACAATGAGCAGTTCTTC
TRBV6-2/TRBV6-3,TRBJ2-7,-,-,CASREIESALAIEQYF,TGTGCCAGCAGGGAAATAGAGTCTGCTCTAGCTATCGAGCAGTACTTC
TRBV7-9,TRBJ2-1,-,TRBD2,CASSQTSGRYDEQFF,TGTGCCAGCAGTCAAACTAGCGGGAGGTATGATGAGCAGTTCTTC
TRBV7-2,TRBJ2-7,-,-,CASSPPTKRYEQYF,TGTGCCAGCAGCCCCCCGACTAAAAGGTACGAGCAGTACTTC
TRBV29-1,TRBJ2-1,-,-,CSVPLGGGLGNEQFF,TGCAGCGTCCCACTGGGGGGCGGTCTTGGCAATGAGCAGTTCTTC
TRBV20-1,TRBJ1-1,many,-,CSAPRHGLTEAFF,TGCAGTGCTCCTCGGCATGGTTTAACTGAAGCTTTCTTT
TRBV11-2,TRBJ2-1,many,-,CASSFIRGPQYNEQFF,TGTGCCAGCAGCTTTATTAGGGGTCCCCAATACAATGAGCAGTTCTTC
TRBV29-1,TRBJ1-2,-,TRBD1,CSVERGTGGYGYTF,TGCAGCGTTGAAAGGGGCACAGGGGGCTATGGCTACACCTTC
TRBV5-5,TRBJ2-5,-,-,CASSPRGLSGETQYF,TGTGCCAGCAGCCCCCGAGGTTTGTCTGGAGAGACCCAGTACTTC
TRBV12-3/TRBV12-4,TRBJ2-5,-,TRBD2,CASSFQRGKQETQYF,TGTGCCAGCAGTTTCCAGCGGGGGAAACAAGAGACCCAGTACTTC
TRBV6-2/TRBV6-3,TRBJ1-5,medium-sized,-,CASGQVLEGNQPQHF,TGTGCCAGCGGCCAGGTCCTAGAGGGCAATCAGCCCCAGCATTTT
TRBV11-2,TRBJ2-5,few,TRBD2,CASSPRWTSGGAEETQYF,TGTGCCAGCAGCCCCAGATGGACTAGCGGGGGGGCCGAAGAGACCCAGTACTTC
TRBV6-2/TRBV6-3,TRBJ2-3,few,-,CASSDIQTNLADTQYF,TGTGCCAGCAGTGACATCCAAACCAACTTGGCAGATACGCAGTATTTT
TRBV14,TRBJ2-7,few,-,CASSPGRNYEQYF,TGTGCCAGCAGCCCTGGACGGAACTACGAGCAGTACTTC
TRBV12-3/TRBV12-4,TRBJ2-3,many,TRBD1,CASTWDSFLSSTDTQYF,TGTGCCAGCACCTGGGACAGCTTTCTCTCTAGCACAGATACGCAGTATTTT
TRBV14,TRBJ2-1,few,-,CASSQEYGNRNEQFF,TGTGCCAGCAGCCAAGAATACGGGAATAGGAATGAGCAGTTCTTC
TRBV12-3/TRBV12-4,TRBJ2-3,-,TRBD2,CASRPSGSEVDTQYF,TGTGCCAGCAGGCCAAGCGGGAGTGAGGTGGATACGCAGTATTTT
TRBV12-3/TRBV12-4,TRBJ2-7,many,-,CASRKETGKSYEQYF,TGTGCCAGTCGGAAAGAGACGGGAAAGTCCTACGAGCAGTACTTC
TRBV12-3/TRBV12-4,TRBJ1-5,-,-,CASSFRKGGNQPQHF,TGTGCCAGCAGTTTTAGAAAGGGCGGCAATCAGCCCCAGCATTTT
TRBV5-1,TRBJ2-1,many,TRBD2,CASSLAGTSDNEQFF,TGCGCCAGCAGCTTGGCAGGGACTAGTGACAATGAGCAGTTCTTC
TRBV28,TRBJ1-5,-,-,CASRSRTSYNQPQHF,TGTGCCAGCAGGTCACGGACGTCTTACAATCAGCCCCAGCATTTT